One and the same sample provided the 22 T cell receptor beta chains below, sequenced in a study of T cell repertoires in ileal Crohn's disease (dated by TCRdb to between 2017 and 2020). Library method: the immunoSEQ multiplex PCR assay. This immuneACCESS table, as held by TCRdb, lists in-frame sequences with V and J called but not all clones. Of the missing ones, under half trace to an unresolved V gene in checked studies; the others have no known cause. Present in this sample are under 20,000 clones, 75% to 90% of which were seen just once. The ten top clones hold approximately 10% of the sample. Sequenced sample: ileal tissue. These receptors were obtained from an adult with Crohn's disease.

The rearrangement joins TRBV30 to TRBJ1-5, with no clear D. V was shortened by 2 bases and J by 0 bases, with 5 bases between the two germline ends. There are 13 residues in the CDR3. Per germline, CDR1 GTSNPN and CDR2 SVGIG (reference sequence). DNA of the CDR3: TGTGCCTGGAGTTCGGGTAGCAATCAGCCCCAGCATTTT. As protein: CAWSSGSNQPQHF.

The gene calls are TRBV18 and TRBJ2-1; 7 positions match TRBD2. CDR1 is KGHSH and CDR2 is LQKENI in the germline V gene. V was clipped by 4 bases and J by 0 bases; unmatched bases: 3. The CDR3 contains 15 residues. The CDR3 here is CASSREGASYNEQFF. The DNA of the CDR3 is TGTGCCAGCTCACGGGAGGGAGCCTCCTACAATGAGCAGTTCTTC.

The chain has TRBV19 and TRBJ2-3, with D perhaps TRBD2 (7 bases). This CDR3 contains 15 residues. The V gene's germline CDR1 is LNHDA and CDR2 SQIVND (reference sequence). V dropped 3 bases and J dropped 2 bases, with 12 bases sitting between them. The DNA of the CDR3 is TGTGCCAGTAGTATGAAAGGGGGGGACACAGATACGCAGTATTTT. Protein: CASSMKGGDTDTQYF.

This clone occurred once. This chain uses TRBV4-3 with TRBJ1-4; tentative D call: TRBD1 (5 bases). The CDR3 runs to 15 residues. Trimming removed 3 bases from V and 4 bases from J, with 12 bases in between. Germline loops: CDR1 LGHNA, CDR2 YSLEER. This chain's CDR3 is CASSQPRARNEKLFF. The CDR3 DNA reads as TGCGCCAGCAGCCAGCCCAGGGCCCGTAATGAAAAACTGTTTTTT.

The chain combines TRBV5-6 with TRBJ1-5; possible D gene TRBD1, 5 bases. This CDR3 spans 15 amino acids. Trimming left V 4 bases short and J 0 bases short, with 11 bases between. Germline V gene lookup returns CDR1 SGHDT and CDR2 YYEEEE. This CDR3 is CASSIGHISNQPQHF. For the CDR3, the DNA is TGTGCCAGCAGCATCGGACACATTAGCAATCAGCCCCAGCATTTT.

The chain couples TRBV27 to TRBJ1-1; D unresolved. In germline, CDR1 is MNHEY, CDR2 SMNVEV (reference sequence). V was trimmed by 8 bases and J by 0 bases, leaving 10 bases between them. CDR3 size: 13 residues. The CDR3 nucleotides read TGTGCCAGCCGCAGACTTTTGAACACTGAAGCTTTCTTT. Translated, it gives CASRRLLNTEAFF.

The CDR3 here is CASSQDLAFASSGNTIYF. CDR3 coding DNA: TGCGCCAGCAGCCAAGATCTCGCCTTTGCCAGCTCTGGAAACACCATATATTTT. The gene calls are TRBV4-3 and TRBJ1-3; D gene ambiguous. V was shortened by 0 bases and J by 0 bases, with 15 bases between the two germline ends. CDR1 is LGHNA, CDR2 YSLEER, per germline. This CDR3 has 18 residues.

This clone was observed a handful of times. The chain uses TRBV18 and TRBJ2-3; 7 bases match TRBD2. The CDR3 covers 15 residues. The V gene end was trimmed by 4 bases and the J gene end by 1 base; junction bases not matched to a gene: 5. Germline V gives CDR1 KGHSH, CDR2 LQKENI. This chain's CDR3 is CASSLPRGGTDTQYF. CDR3 nucleotide sequence: TGTGCCAGCTCACTCCCCCGGGGGGGCACAGATACGCAGTATTTT. Variable domain in full (rest from reference TRBV18 and TRBJ2-3): NAGVMQNPRHLVRRRGQEARLRCSPMKGHSHVYWYRQLPEEGLKFMVYLQKENIIDESGMPKERFSAEFPKEGPSILRIQQVVRGDSAAYFCASSLPRGGTDTQYFGPGTRLTVL.

The rearrangement links TRBV9 to TRBJ2-1; D may be TRBD2 (6 bases). This CDR3 region has 15 residues. CDR1 and CDR2 (germline): SGDLS, YYNGEE. The ends were cut back, 0 bases at V and 3 bases at J, with 10 bases in the middle. As DNA, the CDR3 is TGTGCCAGCAGCGTAGCGGGGGACGGCTACAATGAGCAGTTCTTC. It translates to CASSVAGDGYNEQFF.

The V gene is TRBV4-1, the J gene TRBJ2-7; tentatively, D is TRBD1 (6 bases). V was pared by 0 bases and J by 7 bases, with 16 bases between. The CDR3 totals 15 residues. Germline lookup yields CDR1 MGHRA and CDR2 YSYEKL. This CDR3 is CASSQEGTGSREQYF. CDR3 DNA: TGCGCCAGCAGCCAAGAAGGAACAGGGAGTCGGGAGCAGTACTTC.

The chain couples TRBV4-3 to TRBJ1-2; D is perhaps TRBD1 (5 bases). Germline loops: CDR1 LGHNA, CDR2 YSLEER. The CDR3 is made up of 16 amino acids. Trimming stripped 1 base from V and 1 base from J, with 13 bases between. Here the CDR3 reads CASSQVLDSYNYGYTF. CDR3 in DNA: TGCGCCAGCAGCCAAGTTTTAGACAGCTATAACTATGGCTACACCTTC.

The CDR3 region is CASSVRGTGGLGYTF. The CDR3 DNA sequence: TGTGCCAGCAGCGTAAGGGGGACAGGGGGCCTTGGCTACACCTTC. The chain couples TRBV9 to TRBJ1-2; 12 nucleotides align to TRBD1. From germline, CDR1 is SGDLS and CDR2 YYNGEE. This CDR3 has 15 amino acids. V lost 1 base and J lost 7; bases outside the gene matches: 5.

The genes are TRBV5-1 and TRBJ1-2; TRBD1 aligns across 7 bases. The CDR3 spans 14 residues. The V gene's germline CDR1 is SGHRS and CDR2 YFSETQ. The trim removed 4 bases at V and 4 bases at J, leaving 7 bases unmatched. The CDR3 DNA sequence: TGCGCCAGCAGCCGAGACAGGGTACTCTATGGCTACACCTTC. Residues: CASSRDRVLYGYTF.

The V gene is TRBV5-1, the J gene TRBJ2-1; the D gene is possibly TRBD1 (5 bases). Per germline, CDR1 SGHRS and CDR2 YFSETQ. V was cut by 0 bases and J by 3 bases, with 7 bases left in between. The CDR3 sequence is 14 residues long. The CDR3 is CASSLGQYYNEQFF. The CDR3 DNA sequence: TGCGCCAGCAGCTTGGGACAGTACTACAATGAGCAGTTCTTC.

This chain uses TRBV5-1 with TRBJ1-4; maybe TRBD1 (5 bases). Deletions cut 6 bases from V and 5 bases from J, with 8 bases between. The CDR3 sequence is 12 residues long. Germline CDR1 is SGHRS and CDR2 is YFSETQ. The CDR3 is CASKGPNEKLFF. For the CDR3, the DNA is TGCGCCAGCAAGGGGCCGAATGAAAAACTGTTTTTT.

This sequence joins TRBV27 and TRBJ2-7; D is perhaps TRBD1 (7 bases). Per germline, CDR1 MNHEY and CDR2 SMNVEV (reference sequence). The CDR3 contains 15 residues. Trimming took 5 bases from V and 2 from J, leaving 16 bases between them. The CDR3 loop reads CASSRPAGGTYEQYF. The DNA of the CDR3 is TGTGCCAGCAGTCGTCCGGCAGGGGGGACCTACGAGCAGTACTTC.

V is TRBV14 and J is TRBJ1-5, with D unclear. The CDR3 spans 13 residues. The V gene lost 1 base and the J gene lost 3 bases, with 4 bases spanning the gap. The germline V gene encodes CDR1 SGHDN and CDR2 FVKESK. CDR3 in amino acids: CASSQGLNQPQHF. As DNA, the CDR3 is TGTGCCAGCAGCCAAGGGCTCAATCAGCCCCAGCATTTT. The full variable domain, in which reference TRBV14 and TRBJ1-5 provide the parts outside the CDR3, is EAGVTQFPSHSVIEKGQTVTLRCDPISGHDNLYWYRRVMGKEIKFLLHFVKESKQDESGMPNNRFLAERTGGTYSTLKVQPAELEDSGVYFCASSQGLNQPQHFGDGTRLSIL.

In its sample, this clone was seen once. The chain uses TRBV14 and TRBJ1-2; TRBD1 matches at 9 bases. Trimming cost V 5 bases and J 3 bases; bases outside gene matches: 1. This CDR3 spans 13 amino acids. The germline gives CDR1 SGHDN, CDR2 FVKESK. The CDR3 region has the DNA TGTGCCAGCAGCACAGGGGGCTACTATGGCTACACCTTC. It translates to CASSTGGYYGYTF. The whole variable domain, filled in from reference TRBV14 and TRBJ1-2, reads EAGVTQFPSHSVIEKGQTVTLRCDPISGHDNLYWYRRVMGKEIKFLLHFVKESKQDESGMPNNRFLAERTGGTYSTLKVQPAELEDSGVYFCASSTGGYYGYTFGSGTRLTVV.

The V call is TRBV5-1, the J call TRBJ1-3, with D maybe TRBD1 (5 bases). The length of the CDR3 is 18 residues. Trimming removed 0 bases from V and 0 bases from J, with 16 bases in between. Germline CDR1 and CDR2: SGHRS and YFSETQ. CDR3 amino acids: CASSLALGGLDSGNTIYF. The CDR3, as DNA: TGCGCCAGCAGCTTGGCCCTGGGGGGACTGGACTCTGGAAACACCATATATTTT.

This sequence joins TRBV7-9 and TRBJ2-7; D might be TRBD1 (5 bases). Trimming removed 2 bases at V and 7 bases at J, with 6 bases between. The CDR3 consists of 11 residues. Germline CDR1 is SEHNR and CDR2 is FQNEAQ (reference sequence). CDR3 nucleotide sequence: TGTGCCAGCAGCTTACAGGGTGAGCAGTACTTC. This codes for CASSLQGEQYF.

J is TRBJ2-2 and V is TRBV6-5; the match to TRBD2 covers 7 bases. The germline V gene encodes CDR1 MNHEY and CDR2 SVGAGI. The CDR3 is 16 residues long. V shed 0 bases, J shed 0 bases, and the junction held 1 base outside the gene matches. The CDR3 reads CASSYSGGANTGELFF. For the CDR3, the DNA is TGTGCCAGCAGTTACTCGGGGGGGGCGAACACCGGGGAGCTGTTTTTT.

This chain connects TRBV2 to TRBJ2-7, with D tentatively TRBD2 (5 bases). With 3 bases removed from V and 4 bases from J, the gap between germline ends came to 16 bases. The CDR3 length is 15 residues. Germline CDR1 and CDR2: SNHLY and FYNNEI. The CDR3 sequence: CASSDGEHNSYEQYF. CDR3 DNA: TGTGCCAGCAGTGATGGGGAGCATAATTCGTACGAGCAGTACTTC. The full variable domain, its missing parts supplied by reference TRBV2 and TRBJ2-7, is EPEVTQTPSHQVTQMGQEVILRCVPISNHLYFYWYRQILGQKVEFLVSFYNNEISEKSEIFDDQFSVERPDGSNFTLKIRSTKLEDSAMYFCASSDGEHNSYEQYFGPGTRLTVT.